Listed here are 19 T cell receptor beta chains from one sample, sequenced in a study of read filtering for tumor transcriptome and immune sequencing. From approximately 400 ng of RNA, a library with molecular barcoded alpha/delta and beta/gamma adaptors was made. From the reads, TCRdb called clonotypes with MiXCR, one entry per CDR3 protein. The sample comprises around 9,000 distinct CDR3 sequences, roughly 15% of which are singletons, and less than 30% rests with the top ten. The source material was a population of CD138-negative cells sorted from bone marrow. The receptors stem from a donor aged 40 or over with multiple myeloma.

This clonotype was counted many times. This chain uses TRBV20-1 with TRBJ2-2, with D perhaps matching TRBD1 (6 bases). Germline assignment: CDR1 DFQATT and CDR2 SNEGSKA (reference sequence). V lost 4 bases and J 1 base, leaving 13 bases between the germline ends. This CDR3 comprises 15 residues. CDR3 sequence (DNA): TGCAGTGCTAAAAAACAGGGCTGGAACACCGGGGAGCTGTTTTTT. Translated, it gives CSAKKQGWNTGELFF.

This clonotype was detected many times. This sequence joins TRBV6-1 and TRBJ1-5; D may be TRBD1 (6 bases). Germline loops: CDR1 MNHNS, CDR2 SASEGT. The CDR3 has 14 residues. V lost 5 bases, J lost 5 bases, and 13 bases lay in between. In DNA, the CDR3 is TGTGCCAGCAGTCCTCACAGGGCTGATCAGCCCCAGCATTTT. This codes for CASSPHRADQPQHF.

This clonotype is categorized as medium-sized (0.01 to 0.1%). The V gene is TRBV9, the J gene TRBJ2-1; the D gene is possibly TRBD2 (6 bases). Germline values: CDR1 SGDLS, CDR2 YYNGEE. This CDR3 is built from 17 residues. V was trimmed by 4 bases and J by 4 bases, leaving 21 bases between them. The CDR3 region is CASSSSQRLAPYNEQFF. DNA of the CDR3: TGTGCCAGCAGCTCTTCCCAGCGGCTAGCGCCATACAATGAGCAGTTCTTC.

In this sample, this clonotype turned up many times. This chain uses TRBV5-6 with TRBJ1-2, with D perhaps matching TRBD1 (5 bases). Germline V lookup: CDR1 SGHDT, CDR2 YYEEEE. Trimming pared 0 bases from V and 8 bases from J, leaving 14 bases between. The CDR3 is 14 amino acids. CDR3 sequence reads: CASSLVGQGRGYTF. For the CDR3, the DNA is TGTGCCAGCAGCTTGGTTGGTCAGGGCAGGGGCTACACCTTC.

This clonotype was recorded at least ten times. The chain combines TRBV6-6 with TRBJ1-2; 7 positions match TRBD1. Trimming at V came to 5 bases and at J to 2 bases, leaving 14 bases not matched to a gene. Germline V gene data show CDR1 as MNHNY and CDR2 as SVGAGI (reference sequence). CDR3 length: 17 amino acids. In nucleotides, the CDR3 is TGTGCCAGCAGTCGAACACGCCAGGGGGGTTCGAACTATGGCTACACCTTC. Its protein product is CASSRTRQGGSNYGYTF.

This clonotype was seen ten or more times. The rearrangement links TRBV18 to TRBJ2-1; D unresolved. The CDR3 runs to 14 residues. CDR1 and CDR2 from the germline V gene are KGHSH and LQKENI. V dropped 4 bases and J dropped 1 base, with 8 bases sitting between them. The CDR3 spells CASSLLGSYNEQFF. The CDR3, as DNA: TGTGCCAGCTCACTACTTGGGTCCTACAATGAGCAGTTCTTC.

This clonotype was observed at least ten times. V gene TRBV7-8 combines with J gene TRBJ2-3; 12 bases fit TRBD2. Germline-derived CDR1 and CDR2 are SGHVS and FQNEAQ. V was pared by 5 bases and J by 7 bases, with 7 bases of the junction left unmatched. This CDR3 comprises 15 residues. CDR3 DNA: TGTGCCAGCAGCCCCGGACTAGCGGGATGGTATACGCAGTATTTT. Its translation is CASSPGLAGWYTQYF.

As regards this clonotype: With a far larger clone one base away, a read error is the likely cause. This sequence joins TRBV7-8 and TRBJ1-1; no reliable D call. This CDR3 has 12 residues. Germline-derived CDR1 and CDR2 are SGHVS and FQNEAQ. The CDR3 region is CARSYANTEAFF. CDR3 in DNA: TGTGCCAGGAGCTACGCTAACACTGAAGCTTTCTTT.

This clonotype was seen ten or more times. V is TRBV4-2 and J is TRBJ1-2; possible D gene TRBD1, 5 bases. Germline CDR1 is LGHNA and CDR2 is YNFKEQ. Trimming removed 0 bases at V and 5 bases at J, with 19 bases between. The CDR3 spans 17 residues. CDR3 sequence reads: CASSQEDSKSLVYGYTF. The CDR3 bases are TGTGCCAGCAGCCAAGAAGACAGCAAGAGCCTGGTATATGGCTACACCTTC.

This clonotype was detected many times. V and J are TRBV28 and TRBJ1-3; D call uncertain. The CDR3 is 13 amino acids. V was clipped by 5 bases and J by 1 base, with 6 bases between them. Germline lookup yields CDR1 MDHEN and CDR2 SYDVKM. In nucleotides, the CDR3 is TGTGCCAGCAGTGAGGTATCTGGAAACACCATATATTTT. Translating it yields CASSEVSGNTIYF. Variable domain in full (rest from reference TRBV28 and TRBJ1-3): DVKVTQSSRYLVKRTGEKVFLECVQDMDHENMFWYRQDPGLGLRLIYFSYDVKMKEKGDIPEGYSVSREKKERFSLILESASTNQTSMYLCASSEVSGNTIYFGEGSWLTVV.

This clonotype occurred many times. The chain combines TRBV19 with TRBJ2-2; 7 nucleotides agree with TRBD1. The germline gives CDR1 LNHDA, CDR2 SQIVND (reference sequence). With V trimmed by 11 bases and J by 0 bases, 15 bases remained unmatched. There are 17 residues in the CDR3. In nucleotides, the CDR3 is TGTGCCGGTCCGCAGGCCGGGACAGTTGCGAACACCGGGGAGCTGTTTTTT. This sequence encodes CAGPQAGTVANTGELFF.

There are many counts of this clonotype. This chain connects TRBV4-3 to TRBJ2-5, with 10 nucleotides matching TRBD1. Germline V lookup: CDR1 LGHNA, CDR2 YSLEER. The CDR3 is 14 amino acids. Trimming cost V 3 bases and J 5 bases; bases outside gene matches: 3. As DNA, the CDR3 is TGCGCCAGCAGCCAGACAGGGGGCGTCGAGACCCAGTACTTC. Translation gives CASSQTGGVETQYF.

This clonotype is categorized as medium-sized. This rearrangement joins TRBV6-2 or TRBV6-3 to TRBJ2-1; D is ambiguous. Germline V gene lookup returns CDR1 MNHEY and CDR2 SVGEGT. This CDR3 contains 13 residues. Trimming cost V 1 base and J 6 bases, with 7 bases left between them. The CDR3 loop is CASSYWGPNEQFF. Here the CDR3 DNA reads TGTGCCAGCAGTTACTGGGGTCCCAATGAGCAGTTCTTC.

By share of the sample, this clonotype is medium-sized. The chain employs TRBV4-1 and TRBJ2-7; weak D call: TRBD2 (5 bases). Germline assignment: CDR1 MGHRA and CDR2 YSYEKL. The CDR3 runs to 15 residues. The V gene lost 3 bases and the J gene lost 0 bases, with 12 bases spanning the gap. CDR3 sequence: CASSHSGGSSYEQYF. The DNA for the CDR3 is TGCGCCAGCAGCCACTCGGGTGGGAGCTCCTACGAGCAGTACTTC.

This clonotype showed up many times. The V gene is TRBV12-3 or TRBV12-4, the J gene TRBJ2-6; no clear D gene. Deletions cut 5 bases from V and 0 bases from J, with 14 bases between. The length of the CDR3 is 17 residues. CDR3 residues: CASSTPFQGSGANVLTF. The DNA for the CDR3 is TGTGCCAGCAGTACCCCCTTTCAAGGCTCTGGGGCCAACGTCCTGACTTTC.

This clonotype is medium-sized in the sample. This sequence joins TRBV4-1 and TRBJ2-1, with 12 bases fitting TRBD2. This CDR3 comprises 17 residues. V trimming: 5 bases; J trimming: 1 base; junction bases outside the gene matches: 6. From germline, CDR1 is MGHRA and CDR2 YSYEKL. Here the CDR3 reads CASSGRTSGVSYNEQFF. CDR3 coding DNA: TGCGCCAGCAGCGGACGGACTAGCGGGGTTTCCTACAATGAGCAGTTCTTC.

In this sample, this clonotype turned up many times. The rearrangement links TRBV7-6 to TRBJ1-3, with 8 positions matching TRBD1. Looked up from germline, CDR1 is SGHVS and CDR2 is FNYEAQ. J gave up 4 bases and V 2 bases, and 4 bases lay outside the gene matches. This CDR3 region has 15 residues. Here the CDR3 reads CASSLFGQGGNTIYF. The DNA of the CDR3 is TGTGCCAGCAGCTTATTTGGACAGGGCGGAAACACCATATATTTT.

This clonotype was observed many times. In DNA, the CDR3 is TGTGCCAGCAGCCCAAGCGGGGCTAGCGGGGGCACAGATACGCAGTATTTT. This codes for CASSPSGASGGTDTQYF. J is TRBJ2-3 and V is TRBV11-2; 9 bases are shared with TRBD2. J was trimmed by 1 base and V by 5 bases; bases with no gene match: 10. Germline lookup yields CDR1 SGHAT and CDR2 FQNNGV. This CDR3 has 17 amino acids.

This clonotype was detected ten times or more. The V gene is TRBV30, the J gene TRBJ2-3; D perhaps matches TRBD2 (5 bases). Germline V gene data show CDR1 as GTSNPN and CDR2 as SVGIG (reference sequence). The CDR3 is made up of 14 amino acids. V was clipped by 7 bases and J by 0 bases, with 14 bases between them. CDR3 sequence (DNA): TGTGCCTACTCCCGGGGTGCTAGCACAGATACGCAGTATTTT. Translating it yields CAYSRGASTDTQYF.